Shown below are 15 T cell receptor beta chains from a single sample sequenced in a study of blood T cell repertoires in COVID-19. Libraries were prepared by immunoSEQ multiplex PCR; TCRdb keeps only in-frame clonotypes and omits some of them. The table lists roughly 94,000 clones, more than 65% of them singletons. The sequenced sample consisted of peripheral blood. These receptors came from a man aged 60-69 years with acute or convalescent COVID-19.

The chain employs TRBV9 and TRBJ1-6; D unclear. Germline assignment: CDR1 SGDLS and CDR2 YYNGEE. With 0 bases removed from V and 0 bases from J, the gap between germline ends came to 10 bases. The CDR3 has 17 residues. DNA for the CDR3: TGTGCCAGCAGCGTAGATACAGTGAGCTCCTATAATTCACCCCTCCACTTT. It encodes CASSVDTVSSYNSPLHF.

This rearrangement joins TRBV11-2 to TRBJ2-7; 8 bases fit TRBD2. Germline CDR1 and CDR2: SGHAT and FQNNGV. The CDR3 runs 14 residues. V lost 0 bases, J lost 5 bases, and 3 bases stayed unmatched. DNA of the CDR3: TGTGCCAGCAGCTTAGAGGGCGGGGGGAACGAGCAGTACGTC. Translated, it gives CASSLEGGGNEQYV.

This chain links TRBV4-3 with TRBJ2-7; 9 positions agree with TRBD1. V dropped 5 bases and J dropped 2; count of bases not matched to a gene: 10. Germline values: CDR1 LGHNA, CDR2 YSLEER. The CDR3 is made up of 16 amino acids. The CDR3 protein is CASSSKGQGKTYEQYF. The CDR3 nucleotides are TGCGCCAGCAGCTCAAAAGGACAGGGGAAAACCTACGAGCAGTACTTC.

The V and J genes are TRBV24-1 and TRBJ2-3; 12 positions match TRBD2. CDR1 is KGHDR, CDR2 SFDVKD, per germline. CDR3 length: 16 amino acids. J lost 4 bases, V lost 4 bases, and 5 bases had no gene match. CDR3 sequence reads: CATSDKLAGGADTQYF. CDR3 in DNA: TGTGCCACCAGTGACAAGCTAGCGGGGGGGGCAGATACGCAGTATTTT.

The V and J genes are TRBV28 and TRBJ2-7; weak D call: TRBD1 (5 bases). Trimming pared 5 bases from V and 0 bases from J, leaving 20 bases between. Germline loops: CDR1 MDHEN, CDR2 SYDVKM. There are 17 residues in the CDR3. CDR3 sequence: CASSAGSVGQNSYEQYV. CDR3 bases: TGTGCCAGCAGTGCCGGGTCCGTGGGGCAAAACTCCTACGAGCAGTACGTC.

This rearrangement joins TRBV5-4 to TRBJ1-1; 7 bases map to TRBD1. This CDR3 spans 14 amino acids. The ends lost 4 bases at V and 0 bases at J; junction bases unmatched: 3. Germline V gene data show CDR1 as SGHNT and CDR2 as YYREEE (reference sequence). CDR3 nucleotides: TGTGCCAGCAGCGCGGGACAGATGAACACTGAAGCTTTCTTT. The encoded protein is CASSAGQMNTEAFF.

The rearrangement uses TRBV2 and TRBJ1-5; 8 nucleotides line up with TRBD1. The CDR3 extends over 15 amino acids. Germline V gene sequence: CDR1 SNHLY, CDR2 FYNNEI. Losses at the gene ends were 6 bases for V and 4 bases for J; bases not matched to a gene: 8. The CDR3 is CASSARTGRNQPQHF. CDR3 in DNA: TGTGCCAGCAGCGCCAGGACAGGGCGGAATCAGCCCCAGCATTTT. The whole variable domain, remainder taken from reference TRBV2 and TRBJ1-5, is EPEVTQTPSHQVTQMGQEVILRCVPISNHLYFYWYRQILGQKVEFLVSFYNNEISEKSEIFDDQFSVERPDGSNFTLKIRSTKLEDSAMYFCASSARTGRNQPQHFGDGTRLSIL.

The genes are TRBV7-5 and TRBJ1-2; the table assigns TRBD1, which was not confirmed against the DNA. TRBV7-5 is flagged as a pseudogene. CDR3 size: 15 residues. DNA of the CDR3: TGTGCCAGAAGCTTAGCACCGACAGACATCTATGGCTACACCTTC. Protein: CARSLAPTDIYGYTF.

The V gene is TRBV7-3, the J gene TRBJ2-6; D gene ambiguous. The ends were cut back, 3 bases at V and 4 bases at J, with 10 bases in the middle. The CDR3 covers 15 residues. From germline, CDR1 is SGHTA and CDR2 FQGTGA. The CDR3, as DNA: TGTGCCAGCAGCTTTTACAGTACAGGGGCCAACGTCCTGACTTTC. The encoded protein is CASSFYSTGANVLTF.

The CDR3 bases are TGTGCCAGCAGCTTAGGTAGCGGGGGGGCCCTGAATACGCAGTATTTT. Translation: CASSLGSGGALNTQYF. The rearrangement links TRBV7-3 to TRBJ2-3; 11 nucleotides align to TRBD2. The CDR3 is 16 residues long. Trimming cost V 2 bases and J 7 bases; bases outside gene matches: 8. From germline, CDR1 is SGHTA and CDR2 FQGTGA.

The chain couples TRBV9 to TRBJ1-2; 11 bases fit TRBD1. From germline, CDR1 is SGDLS and CDR2 YYNGEE. The CDR3 is 16 residues long. The junction had 8 bases not matched to a gene; V was cut back by 0 bases and J by 7 bases. Here the CDR3 reads CASSVDGTGGLGGYTF. The CDR3 DNA follows: TGTGCCAGCAGCGTAGATGGGACAGGGGGATTGGGTGGCTACACCTTC.

The rearrangement links TRBV27 to TRBJ1-1; possibly TRBD1 for D (5 bases). This CDR3 has 14 amino acids. Germline CDR1 and CDR2: MNHEY and SMNVEV (reference sequence). V lost 3 bases to trimming and J lost 4 bases, with 12 bases between them. In nucleotides, the CDR3 is TGTGCCAGCAGTTTCAGGGCGGCTGTCACTGAAGCTTTCTTT. Residues: CASSFRAAVTEAFF.

In this sample, this clone turned up a few times. The chain has TRBV28 and TRBJ1-5; D not resolved. Deletions cut 2 bases from V and 4 bases from J, with 9 bases between. CDR3 length: 14 amino acids. Germline V gene lookup returns CDR1 MDHEN and CDR2 SYDVKM. CDR3 bases: TGTGCCAGCAGTTTAAAACGGGAGAATCAGCCCCAGCATTTT. Protein product: CASSLKRENQPQHF.

The genes are TRBV7-8 and TRBJ1-2, with 9 bases aligning to TRBD1. CDR3 size: 15 residues. With 1 base clipped from V and 6 bases from J, the junction kept 6 bases outside the gene matches. Germline CDR1 is SGHVS and CDR2 is FQNEAQ. CDR3 amino acids: CASSLVSGTGNGYTF. DNA of the CDR3: TGTGCCAGCAGCTTAGTTTCCGGGACAGGGAATGGCTACACCTTC.

Note on this clone: Additional DNA sequences in this sample encode the identical CDR3. The J gene is TRBJ1-2, the V gene TRBV3-1 (or the pseudogene TRBV3-2); 8 bases match TRBD1. CDR3 length: 13 residues. CDR1 is LGHDT, CDR2 YNNKEL, per germline (reference sequence). V lost 2 bases and J lost 8; bases outside the gene matches: 4. The chain's CDR3 is CASSQQGAYGYTF. The CDR3 nucleotides read TGTGCCAGCAGCCAACAGGGGGCCTACGGCTACACCTTC.